There are a few counts of the clone carrying this TCR beta chain. What it binds is not known. There were TCR beta CDR3 regions amplified from RNA transcripts. A first-round RT-PCR of the TCR CDR3 used the HTBI primer set. MiXCR was run by TCRdb on the multiplex PCR reads, yielding one entry per CDR3 protein. The repertoire consists of under 350,000 distinct CDR3 sequences, with about a sixth occurring once and the leading ten covering around 57%. This sample is part of a study of T cells in Graves' hyperthyroidism and ophthalmopathy. Points from the study as a whole: Appearing also in blood were most of the thyroid clonotypes expanded above 0.001. In simple terms, a model built on 13 V-J features told ophthalmopathy apart from stable hyperthyroidism.

Patients with ophthalmopathy all had a Clinical Activity Score of at least 3, a NOSPECS grade of at least 4 and duration under 3 months. Clinical symptoms, serum thyroxine, TRAb, thyroid ultrasound and orbital computed tomography informed diagnoses. This TCR was sampled from a woman in her sixties or seventies with Graves' ophthalmopathy. The sequenced sample consisted of blood.

The CDR3 sequence: CASSLGFGDTGELFF. The CDR3 DNA follows: TGTGCCAGCAGCTTAGGGTTCGGGGACACCGGGGAGCTGTTTTTT. This chain connects TRBV7-8 to TRBJ2-2; possibly TRBD2 for D (5 bases). Trimming removed 1 base at V and 3 bases at J, with 9 bases between. CDR1 is SGHVS and CDR2 is FQNEAQ in the germline V gene. The CDR3 totals 15 residues.